This T cell receptor (beta chain) was found in a study of T cells in Graves' hyperthyroidism and ophthalmopathy. Study outcomes and limitations: Appearing also in blood were most of the thyroid clonotypes expanded above 0.001. Ophthalmopathy and stable hyperthyroidism were separated by a 13 V-J model.

CDR1 and CDR2 (germline): GTSNPN, SVGIG (reference sequence). Trimming took off 0 bases at V and 6 bases at J, with 12 bases between the two ends. The CDR3 extends over 14 amino acids. The CDR3 regions of TCR beta were amplified from RNA transcripts. When the TCR CDR3 underwent first-round RT-PCR, the HTBI primer set was used. TCRdb re-called the multiplex PCR reads with MiXCR, one entry per CDR3 protein. The table shows 550,000 to 650,000 distinct CDR3 sequences, with over 11% occurring only once. The sample holds a few counts of this clonotype. Its cognate antigen is unknown. Sampled blood dates from first hyperthyroidism diagnosis, and it precedes any ophthalmopathy symptoms.

The origin of this receptor is a woman aged 25-40 years with Graves' hyperthyroidism that later progressed to Graves' ophthalmopathy. The specimen sequenced was blood. The V gene is TRBV30, the J gene TRBJ1-5; D is ambiguous. The DNA of the CDR3 is TGTGCCTGGAGTGTACCCGCAGGCCGTCAGCCCCAGCATTTT. Translated, it gives CAWSVPAGRQPQHF.